The 27 T cell receptor beta chains below were found in one sample sequenced in a study of T cells in Graves' hyperthyroidism and ophthalmopathy. Amplification yielded TCR beta CDR3 regions, with RNA transcripts as the source. The primer set for the first-round RT-PCR of the TCR CDR3 was HTBI. TCRdb itself ran the multiplex PCR reads through MiXCR, one entry per CDR3 protein. The sample lists roughly 800,000 distinct CDR3 sequences, approximately 40% occurring once. The sequenced material came from blood. The receptors stem from a man aged 18-30 years with Graves' hyperthyroidism.

V usage is TRBV4-1 and J usage is TRBJ2-7; the D call may be TRBD1 or TRBD2 (5 bases each). The CDR3 runs to 15 residues. V was pared by 0 bases and J by 3 bases, with 12 bases between. The V gene's germline CDR1 is MGHRA and CDR2 YSYEKL. The CDR3 is CASSQDPGAHYEQYF. For the CDR3, the DNA is TGCGCCAGCAGCCAAGATCCCGGGGCTCACTACGAGCAGTACTTC.

The chain combines TRBV29-1 with TRBJ1-6, with 8 bases matching TRBD1. The CDR3 has 13 amino acids. The V gene end was trimmed by 3 bases and the J gene end by 11 bases; junction bases not matched to a gene: 6. Germline V gene data show CDR1 as SQVTM and CDR2 as ANQGSEA. The CDR3 DNA is TGCAGCGTTGAGGAGACAGGGGATCCACCCCTCCACTTT. Encoded protein: CSVEETGDPPLHF.

CDR3 coding DNA: TGTGCCAGCAGTAGCGAGGGTACTAGCACAGATACGCAGTATTTT. It translates to CASSSEGTSTDTQYF. The rearrangement joins TRBV2 to TRBJ2-3, with a possible D match to TRBD2 (5 bases). CDR1 is SNHLY, CDR2 FYNNEI, per germline. The CDR3 length is 15 residues. Between the trimmed V and J ends, which lost 5 bases and 0 bases, there was a span of 12 bases.

The rearrangement links TRBV7-2 to TRBJ2-7, with D possibly matching TRBD2 (5 bases). The CDR3 spans 14 residues. Germline values: CDR1 SGHTA, CDR2 FQGNSA. Trimming cost V 3 bases and J 7 bases, with 16 bases left between them. As DNA, the CDR3 is TGTGCCAGCAGCTTCCAAGCCCTAGGCGGGGAGCAGTACTTC. It specifies CASSFQALGGEQYF. Variable domain in full (rest from reference TRBV7-2 and TRBJ2-7): GAGVSQSPSNKVTEKGKDVELRCDPISGHTALYWYRQSLGQGLEFLIYFQGNSAPDKSGLPSDRFSAERTGGSVSTLTIQRTQQEDSAVYLCASSFQALGGEQYFGPGTRLTVT.

The chain joins TRBV20-1 to TRBJ2-3; D is uncertain. Germline CDR1 DFQATT, CDR2 SNEGSKA (reference sequence). The CDR3 totals 13 residues. Trimming left V 1 base short and J 4 bases short, with 9 bases between. The CDR3 loop reads CSARGPWADTQYF. In nucleotides, the CDR3 is TGCAGTGCTAGAGGGCCTTGGGCAGATACGCAGTATTTT.

The chain recombines TRBV15 with TRBJ1-1; unclear D gene. V gave up 8 bases and J gave up 1 base, with 14 bases separating them. Germline assignment: CDR1 LNHNV and CDR2 YYDKDF (reference sequence). The CDR3 length is 14 residues. The DNA of the CDR3 is TGTGCCACCTCGTTAGCGGGATGGAACACTGAAGCTTTCTTT. Protein product: CATSLAGWNTEAFF.

This clonotype was seen many times. V and J are TRBV29-1 and TRBJ1-1; 9 bases line up with TRBD1. The CDR3 has 12 amino acids. V was pared by 7 bases and J by 5 bases, with 5 bases of the junction left unmatched. Per the germline V gene, CDR1 is SQVTM and CDR2 is ANQGSEA. CDR3 sequence reads: CSARTGETEAFF. CDR3 sequence (DNA): TGCAGCGCCAGGACAGGGGAGACTGAAGCTTTCTTT. Complete variable domain (other parts from reference TRBV29-1 and TRBJ1-1): SAVISQKPSRDICQRGTSLTIQCQVDSQVTMMFWYRQQPGQSLTLIATANQGSEATYESGFVIDKFPISRPNLTFSTLTVSNMSPEDSSIYLCSARTGETEAFFGQGTRLTVV.

This clonotype was detected a few times. This chain joins TRBV10-3 and TRBJ1-6; 7 bases map to TRBD1. The V and J ends lost 10 bases and 4 bases, in that order; junction bases with no gene match: 10. In germline, CDR1 is ENHRY, CDR2 SYGVKD. This CDR3 has 15 amino acids. In DNA form, the CDR3 reads TGTGCCACCTCGCCGGGACAGAATTATAATTCACCCCTCCACTTT. This sequence encodes CATSPGQNYNSPLHF.

The rearrangement links TRBV7-2 to TRBJ1-1; no firm D call. The CDR3 loop spans 14 amino acids. V lost 3 bases and J lost 4, with 12 bases in between. In germline, CDR1 is SGHTA, CDR2 FQGNSA. CDR3 sequence (DNA): TGTGCCAGCAGCTTTATAGGAGGCGGCACTGAAGCTTTCTTT. This gives the protein CASSFIGGGTEAFF.

This clonotype was observed a handful of times. The CDR3 is CASTPGGRESYEQYF. The CDR3 bases are TGCGCCAGCACCCCAGGGGGCAGGGAGTCCTACGAGCAGTACTTC. This chain uses TRBV5-1 with TRBJ2-7; 8 bases are a match to TRBD1. The CDR3 is made up of 15 amino acids. The V segment lost 6 bases and the J segment 1 base; nucleotides outside the gene matches: 9. Germline CDR1 and CDR2: SGHRS and YFSETQ.

In the case of this clonotype: A much larger clone is a single base away; this may be a read error. The chain carries TRBV9 and TRBJ2-2; 9 bases match TRBD1. The CDR3 sequence is 14 residues long. The germline gives CDR1 SGDLS, CDR2 YYNGEE. Losses at the gene ends were 4 bases for V and 6 bases for J; bases not matched to a gene: 4. CDR3 sequence: CASSPRQGAGELFF. The CDR3 nucleotides read TGTGCCAGCAGCCCACGACAGGGGGCCGGGGAGCTGTTTTTT. The full variable domain, in which reference TRBV9 and TRBJ2-2 provide the parts outside the CDR3, is DSGVTQTPKHLITATGQRVTLRCSPRSGDLSVYWYQQSLDQGLQFLIQYYNGEERAKGNILERFSAQQFPDLHSELNLSSLELGDSALYFCASSPRQGAGELFFGEGSRLTVL.

The rearrangement uses TRBV11-2 and TRBJ2-6; D is possibly TRBD1 (5 bases). The CDR3 is made up of 18 amino acids. Trimming pared 5 bases from V and 0 bases from J, leaving 17 bases between. Germline V lookup: CDR1 SGHAT, CDR2 FQNNGV. The CDR3 region is CASSQDRQTSSGANVLTF. CDR3 in DNA: TGTGCCAGCAGCCAAGATCGACAGACGAGCTCTGGGGCCAACGTCCTGACTTTC.

This clonotype has at least ten counts. The V call is TRBV15, the J call TRBJ2-5, with D possibly matching TRBD1 (5 bases). CDR3 length: 14 amino acids. V lost 0 bases to trimming and J lost 7 bases, with 12 bases between them. Germline CDR1 reads LNHNV; CDR2 reads YYDKDF (reference sequence). DNA for the CDR3: TGTGCCACCAGCAGAGATCTAGGGGTGGGGACCCAGTACTTC. Protein product: CATSRDLGVGTQYF.

This clonotype appeared many times. The rearrangement links TRBV2 to TRBJ1-4; the D gene is possibly TRBD1 (5 bases). The CDR3 consists of 14 residues. CDR1 SNHLY and CDR2 FYNNEI come from the germline V gene. V was trimmed by 5 bases and J by 10 bases, leaving 17 bases between them. CDR3 bases: TGTGCCAGCAGTCGACAGCTGGTGGATGGAAAACTGTTTTTT. As protein: CASSRQLVDGKLFF.

This clonotype was seen once. The chain couples TRBV19 to TRBJ1-5; TRBD1 is a possible D gene (6 bases). Germline V gene lookup returns CDR1 LNHDA and CDR2 SQIVND (reference sequence). CDR3 size: 15 residues. V was trimmed by 6 bases and J by 3 bases, leaving 15 bases between them. The CDR3 sequence is CASRPRTAANQPQHF. CDR3 bases: TGTGCCAGTAGGCCCAGGACAGCTGCCAATCAGCCCCAGCATTTT. Combining the CDR3 with reference TRBV19 and TRBJ1-5 gives the whole variable domain DGGITQSPKYLFRKEGQNVTLSCEQNLNHDAMYWYRQDPGQGLRLIYYSQIVNDFQKGDIAEGYSVSREKKESFPLTVTSAQKNPTAFYLCASRPRTAANQPQHFGDGTRLSIL.

The genes are TRBV7-9 and TRBJ2-5, with TRBD2 matching 7 bases. The trim removed 5 bases at V and 3 bases at J, leaving 12 bases unmatched. Germline CDR1 is SEHNR and CDR2 is FQNEAQ (reference sequence). CDR3 size: 16 residues. The CDR3 coding sequence is TGTGCCAGCAGCCAAGGGGCGCGGGGACTAAAAGAGACCCAGTACTTC. Encoded protein: CASSQGARGLKETQYF.

The genes are TRBV29-1 and TRBJ1-2, with 7 bases matching TRBD1. The V gene end was trimmed by 1 base and the J gene end by 8 bases; junction bases not matched to a gene: 13. Germline-derived CDR1 and CDR2 are SQVTM and ANQGSEA. CDR3 length: 15 amino acids. CDR3 region: CSVEGEGGGRGGYTF. The DNA for the CDR3 is TGCAGCGTTGAAGGGGAGGGAGGGGGCCGGGGAGGCTACACCTTC.

This clonotype was counted ten times or more. Since the CDR3 does not end with the conserved phenylalanine or tryptophan, this likely comes from a read error. It is unclear where the CDR3 begins or ends on the DNA, so no DNA is shown, and the CDR3 is as TCRdb lists it. The chain joins TRBV5-6 to TRBJ1-1; the D call of TRBD1 is as the table states it, not checked on the DNA. Germline assignment: CDR1 SGHDT and CDR2 YYEEEE. Counting both end residues, the CDR3 totals 9 amino acids. The CDR3 sequence is CASSLGQEN.

In its sample, this clonotype was seen a few times. V is TRBV10-3 and J is TRBJ1-4; the D is unclear. The V and J ends lost 10 bases and 0 bases respectively, with 9 bases between them. Germline V gene sequence: CDR1 ENHRY, CDR2 SYGVKD. The CDR3 extends over 13 amino acids. The CDR3, as DNA: TGTGCCAGCGGGTATTCAACTAATGAAAAACTGTTTTTT. This codes for CASGYSTNEKLFF.

This clonotype was picked up a small number of times. One end of the junction fails to match germline, which may point to a read error. The V call is TRBV20-1, the J call TRBJ2-5; 8 positions match TRBD2. Germline values: CDR1 DFQATT, CDR2 SNEGSKA (reference sequence). This CDR3 contains 14 residues. The CDR3: CSASWGLGEEAQYF. DNA for the CDR3: TGCAGTGCTAGCTGGGGACTAGGGGAAGAGGCCCAGTACTTC.

Ten or more counts support this clonotype. The chain has TRBV2 and TRBJ1-1; a possible D gene is TRBD1 (5 bases). CDR1 is SNHLY, CDR2 FYNNEI, per germline. V shed 11 bases and J shed 0 bases, with 16 bases lying between them. CDR3 length: 14 residues. The DNA for the CDR3 is TGTGCCTCCCGGGGGGACGGACTGAACACTGAAGCTTTCTTT. This gives the protein CASRGDGLNTEAFF.

This clonotype came up many times. The V call is TRBV20-1, the J call TRBJ1-2; D gene uncertain. Trimming cost V 1 base and J 7 bases, with 13 bases left between them. CDR1 is DFQATT and CDR2 is SNEGSKA in the germline V gene (reference sequence). The CDR3 covers 13 residues. The CDR3 loop is CSARGSGKTGYTF. The CDR3 coding sequence is TGCAGTGCTAGAGGTTCGGGGAAGACTGGCTACACCTTC.

This clonotype was found a few times. The V and J genes are TRBV6-4 and TRBJ1-1, with 8 bases aligning to TRBD1. V shed 2 bases and J 12 bases; nucleotides not matched to a gene: 2. CDR1 MRHNA and CDR2 SNTAGT come from the germline V gene. This CDR3 has 11 amino acids. Here the CDR3 reads CASSDHRGTFF. CDR3 sequence (DNA): TGTGCCAGCAGTGACCACAGGGGGACTTTCTTT.

This clonotype was observed a few times. The chain recombines TRBV9 with TRBJ1-1, with TRBD1 as a possible D gene (6 bases). Germline V CDR1 and CDR2: SGDLS, YYNGEE. The CDR3 consists of 14 residues. Trimming stripped 5 bases from V and 1 base from J, with 12 bases between. The CDR3 nucleotides read TGTGCCAGCAGTTACCAACAGGGGAACACTGAAGCTTTCTTT. Translating gives CASSYQQGNTEAFF.

This clonotype was counted between two and nine times. This may come from a read error, since a much larger clone is one base off. J is TRBJ1-2 and V is TRBV7-2, with D possibly matching TRBD1 (5 bases). Trimming cost V 5 bases and J 3 bases, with 10 bases left between them. The V gene's germline CDR1 is SGHTA and CDR2 FQGNSA. This CDR3 comprises 13 residues. The CDR3: CASSDGADYGYTF. The CDR3 DNA reads TGTGCCAGCAGCGACGGGGCGGACTATGGCTACACCTTC.

This rearrangement joins TRBV20-1 to TRBJ1-6; TRBD1 matches 9 bases. Germline loops: CDR1 DFQATT, CDR2 SNEGSKA (reference sequence). Trimming removed 5 bases from V and 6 bases from J; junction bases left unmatched: 11. The CDR3 contains 16 residues. The DNA for the CDR3 is TGCAGTGCTGGAAGGGGACAGGGCCTTTTTAATTCACCCCTCCACTTT. It is translated as CSAGRGQGLFNSPLHF.

The rearrangement joins TRBV19 to TRBJ2-2; the match to TRBD2 covers 7 bases. Germline V gene lookup returns CDR1 LNHDA and CDR2 SQIVND (reference sequence). The V segment lost 3 bases and the J segment 6 bases; nucleotides outside the gene matches: 4. The CDR3 loop spans 14 amino acids. The CDR3 loop reads CASSIAGVAGELFF. The CDR3 region has the DNA TGTGCCAGTAGTATCGCGGGGGTCGCCGGGGAGCTGTTTTTT.